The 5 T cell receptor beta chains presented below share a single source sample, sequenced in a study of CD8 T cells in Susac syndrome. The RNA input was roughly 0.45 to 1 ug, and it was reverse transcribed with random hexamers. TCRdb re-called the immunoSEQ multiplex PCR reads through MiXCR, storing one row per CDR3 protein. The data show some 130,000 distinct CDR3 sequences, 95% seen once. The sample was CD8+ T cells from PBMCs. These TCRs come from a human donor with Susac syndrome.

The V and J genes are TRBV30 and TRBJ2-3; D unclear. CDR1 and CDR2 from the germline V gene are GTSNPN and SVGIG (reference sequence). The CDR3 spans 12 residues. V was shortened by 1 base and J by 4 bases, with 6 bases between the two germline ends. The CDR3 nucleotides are TGTGCCTGGAGTGCCCCGCCAGATACGCAGTATTTT. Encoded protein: CAWSAPPDTQYF.

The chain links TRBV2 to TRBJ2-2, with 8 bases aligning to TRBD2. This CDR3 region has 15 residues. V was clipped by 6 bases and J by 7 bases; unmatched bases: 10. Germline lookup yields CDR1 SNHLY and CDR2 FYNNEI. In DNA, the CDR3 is TGTGCCAGCAGGCCCCCAGCGGGAGCGGGCGGGGAGCTGTTTTTT. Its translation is CASRPPAGAGGELFF.

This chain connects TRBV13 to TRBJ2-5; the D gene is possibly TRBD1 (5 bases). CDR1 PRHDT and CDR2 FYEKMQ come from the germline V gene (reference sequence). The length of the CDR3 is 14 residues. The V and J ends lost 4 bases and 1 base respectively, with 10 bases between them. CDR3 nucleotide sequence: TGTGCCAGCAGCTCAGGGTTGGGCCAAGAGACCCAGTACTTC. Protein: CASSSGLGQETQYF.

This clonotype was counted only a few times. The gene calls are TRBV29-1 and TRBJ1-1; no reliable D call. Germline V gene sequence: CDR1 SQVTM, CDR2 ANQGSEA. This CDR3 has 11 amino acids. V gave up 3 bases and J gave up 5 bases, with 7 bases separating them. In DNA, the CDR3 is TGCAGCGTTGATGGTGGGACTGAAGCTTTCTTT. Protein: CSVDGGTEAFF.

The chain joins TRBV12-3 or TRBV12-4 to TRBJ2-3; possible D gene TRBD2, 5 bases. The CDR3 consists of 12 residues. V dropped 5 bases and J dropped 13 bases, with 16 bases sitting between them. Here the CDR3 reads CASSDTRHGEYF. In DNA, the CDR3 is TGTGCCAGCAGTGATACACGGCACGGGGAGTATTTT.